This T cell receptor (beta chain) is from a study of identical twins. The CDR3 has 13 residues. Looked up from germline, CDR1 is MNHNY and CDR2 is SVGAGI (reference sequence). Trimming stripped 7 bases from V and 1 base from J, with 9 bases between. TCRdb re-analysed the 5' RACE reads in MiXCR, keeping a single row per CDR3 protein. The sample holds 500,000 or so distinct CDR3 sequences, around 15% seen once. The sample was also reused in another study, on yellow fever vaccine responses in identical twins.

Sequenced material: CD4+ T cells sorted from blood. This TCR was recovered from a woman aged 18-29 years in good health. This rearrangement joins TRBV6-6 to TRBJ2-3; D ambiguous. The CDR3 spells CASKKTGTDTQYF. The CDR3 DNA follows: TGTGCCAGCAAAAAAACCGGCACAGATACGCAGTATTTT.